This TCR beta chain is drawn from a study of blood T cell repertoires in COVID-19. Study overall: From the United States, Italy and Spain came samples of acute and convalescent COVID-19. The analysed material was cDNA or gDNA that came from T cells, B-cell-depleted T cells, or PBMCs.

Per the original data handling: Amplification with reference gene primers provided the estimates of nucleated cell counts. Sequenced by immunoSEQ multiplex PCR; TCRdb stores in-frame clones only, minus some. V and J calls and clone size are copied from that table; D and trimming were computed from the DNA. The table has about 75,000 clones, 70% to 85% seen once. Trimming removed 2 bases at V and 0 bases at J, with 11 bases between. The CDR3 contains 16 residues. Germline assignment: CDR1 SNHLY and CDR2 FYNNEI. Specimen: peripheral blood. The V and J genes are TRBV2 and TRBJ1-3; the D gene is possibly TRBD1 (6 bases). This clonotype originated in a woman aged 50 to 60 with acute or convalescent COVID-19. CDR3 residues: CASSENPGDSGNTIYF. CDR3 in DNA: TGTGCCAGCAGTGAAAATCCAGGGGACTCTGGAAACACCATATATTTT.